The 9 T cell receptor beta chains given below trace back to one sample, sequenced in a study of blood T cells in healthy people across ages. Sample-barcoded 5' priming and a J-beta primer mix drove a second PCR of roughly 7 to 11 cycles. MiXCR, run by TCRdb on the 5' RACE reads, gives a single entry per CDR3 protein. The sample yields hundreds of thousands of distinct CDR3 sequences, 56% seen once. The sample consisted of blood. The receptor source for this set is a man aged 40-49 years in good health.

This clonotype was counted once. This chain connects TRBV4-2 to TRBJ2-1; the match to TRBD2 covers 7 bases. The germline V gene has CDR1 LGHNA and CDR2 YNFKEQ. V trimming: 3 bases; J trimming: 8 bases; junction bases outside the gene matches: 10. The CDR3 runs 15 residues. This chain's CDR3 is CASSQNPGGRDEQFF. The CDR3 bases are TGTGCCAGCAGCCAGAACCCCGGGGGGAGAGATGAGCAGTTCTTC.

The chain recombines TRBV4-1 with TRBJ2-2; no definite D call. V lost 5 bases to trimming and J lost 6 bases, with 13 bases between them. The CDR3 consists of 14 residues. Germline CDR1 is MGHRA and CDR2 is YSYEKL. The CDR3 is CASSSTDLPGELFF. The CDR3 region has the DNA TGCGCCAGCAGCTCAACGGACCTTCCCGGGGAGCTGTTTTTT.

This chain links TRBV7-2 with TRBJ1-4; D unclear. Deletions cut 8 bases from V and 3 bases from J, with 13 bases between. The CDR3 has 14 residues. The germline V gene encodes CDR1 SGHTA and CDR2 FQGNSA. The CDR3 DNA reads TGTGCCAGCGGCCTCCGGGCAGCTAATGAAAAACTGTTTTTT. It codes for CASGLRAANEKLFF.

There are a few counts of this clonotype. The chain couples TRBV4-3 to TRBJ2-4; tentative D call: TRBD1 (5 bases). The CDR3 runs 14 residues. Trimming took off 0 bases at V and 6 bases at J, with 9 bases between the two ends. The germline V gene has CDR1 LGHNA and CDR2 YSLEER. The CDR3 protein is CASSQDQGRNIQYF. CDR3 bases: TGCGCCAGCAGCCAAGACCAGGGTAGAAACATTCAGTACTTC.

This clonotype was counted once. This chain uses TRBV24-1 with TRBJ1-5; D gene uncertain. The V end lost 5 bases, the J end lost 0 bases, and 7 bases lay between the germline ends. The CDR3 sequence is 14 residues long. Germline V CDR1 and CDR2: KGHDR, SFDVKD. CDR3 sequence: CATSVGNSNQPQHF. Written as DNA, the CDR3 is TGTGCCACCAGTGTTGGGAATAGCAATCAGCCCCAGCATTTT.

The chain uses TRBV10-2 and TRBJ2-3, with 7 bases fitting TRBD2. The CDR3 spans 15 residues. Trimming removed 2 bases from V and 0 bases from J; junction bases left unmatched: 2. Germline assignment: CDR1 WSHSY and CDR2 SAAADI. In nucleotides, the CDR3 is TGCGCCAGCAGTGAGCTAGCGGATAGCACAGATACGCAGTATTTT. This gives the protein CASSELADSTDTQYF.

V is TRBV4-2 and J is TRBJ1-2; maybe TRBD1 (5 bases). Trimming stripped 1 base from V and 6 bases from J, with 12 bases between. The CDR3 is made up of 14 amino acids. CDR1 and CDR2 (germline): LGHNA, YNFKEQ. For the CDR3, the DNA is TGTGCCAGCAGCCAAGGGTCAAGGGGAAATGGCTACACCTTC. Translated, it gives CASSQGSRGNGYTF.

Concerning this clonotype itself: It is likely a read error, because the conserved phenylalanine at the end of the CDR3 is missing. The chain is built from TRBV14 and TRBJ2-3; 9 bases are a match to TRBD2. This CDR3 has 15 residues. Per germline, CDR1 SGHDN and CDR2 FVKESK. V lost 6 bases, J lost 3 bases, and 7 bases stayed unmatched. The CDR3 spells CASSYSGRPTDTQYL. CDR3 sequence (DNA): TGTGCCAGCAGTTATAGCGGGAGACCGACAGATACGCAGTATCTT.

This clonotype was seen just once. The chain couples TRBV2 to TRBJ1-1; no firm D call. The V end lost 10 bases, the J end lost 1 base, and 10 bases lay between the germline ends. In germline, CDR1 is SNHLY, CDR2 FYNNEI. The CDR3 length is 12 residues. The CDR3 DNA follows: TGTGCCACCTTCAGCCAGAACACTGAAGCTTTCTTT. This translates into CATFSQNTEAFF. Variable domain in full (rest from reference TRBV2 and TRBJ1-1): EPEVTQTPSHQVTQMGQEVILRCVPISNHLYFYWYRQILGQKVEFLVSFYNNEISEKSEIFDDQFSVERPDGSNFTLKIRSTKLEDSAMYFCATFSQNTEAFFGQGTRLTVV.